These 28 T cell receptor beta chains were all obtained from the same sample, sequenced in a study of monozygotic twins with cystic fibrosis. The repertoire was sequenced with immunoSEQ multiplex PCR; TCRdb's copy has only in-frame clones and lacks some. The sample carries some 35,000 clones, 66% recorded once. Sequenced material: blood. These receptors all stem from a girl aged 5-17 years with cystic fibrosis.

In this sample, this clone turned up once. V is TRBV28 and J is TRBJ2-7; D is undetermined. CDR1 and CDR2 from the germline V gene are MDHEN and SYDVKM. The CDR3 consists of 13 residues. Trimming removed 3 bases from V and 2 bases from J, with 8 bases in between. CDR3 bases: TGTGCCAGCAGTTTTTTAAACCCCTACGAGCAGTACTTC. The encoded protein is CASSFLNPYEQYF.

This clone occurred a few times. V usage is TRBV2 and J usage is TRBJ1-5; D is unresolved. CDR3 length equals 14 residues. Looked up from germline, CDR1 is SNHLY and CDR2 is FYNNEI. V was shortened by 3 bases and J by 3 bases, with 9 bases between the two germline ends. The CDR3 sequence is CASSDVRFNQPQHF. For the CDR3, the DNA is TGTGCCAGCAGTGATGTAAGATTCAATCAGCCCCAGCATTTT.

The chain is built from TRBV6-5 and TRBJ2-5, with a weak D call TRBD2 (5 bases). V was trimmed by 6 bases and J by 5 bases, leaving 10 bases between them. CDR3 length equals 12 residues. The germline CDR1 and CDR2 sequences are MNHEY and SVGAGI. This chain's CDR3 is CASSTSGETQYF. The CDR3 DNA reads TGTGCCAGCAGCACAAGCGGTGAGACCCAGTACTTC.

This clone was seen a handful of times. The V gene is TRBV15, the J gene TRBJ2-2; D is possibly TRBD1 (5 bases). The CDR3 runs to 15 residues. V dropped 4 bases and J dropped 1 base, with 10 bases sitting between them. CDR1 and CDR2 (germline): LNHNV, YYDKDF (reference sequence). The CDR3 spells CATSNWQGNTGELFF. CDR3 coding DNA: TGTGCCACCAGCAACTGGCAGGGGAACACCGGGGAGCTGTTTTTT.

The sample holds a few counts of this clone. CDR3 coding DNA: TGTGCCAGCAGTTCTAGTTTGTCCTACGAGCAGTACTTC. This codes for CASSSSLSYEQYF. This chain joins TRBV27 and TRBJ2-7; no clear D gene. The CDR3 runs to 13 residues. Germline-derived CDR1 and CDR2 are MNHEY and SMNVEV (reference sequence). The V end lost 4 bases, the J end lost 1 base, and 8 bases lay between the germline ends.

CDR3 bases: TGTGCCAGCAGCCCACAAGGACTAGCGGGGCCCTCTGGGGCCAACGTCCTGACTTTC. The encoded protein is CASSPQGLAGPSGANVLTF. The gene calls are TRBV7-2 and TRBJ2-6, with 12 bases aligning to TRBD2. The CDR3 extends over 19 amino acids. The V gene end was trimmed by 5 bases and the J gene end by 0 bases; junction bases not matched to a gene: 8. Germline loops: CDR1 SGHTA, CDR2 FQGNSA.

This clone was counted a few times. This chain uses TRBV5-4 with TRBJ1-1; weak D call: TRBD1 (5 bases). The CDR3 runs to 14 residues. CDR1 and CDR2 (germline): SGHNT, YYREEE (reference sequence). Trimming removed 1 base from V and 6 bases from J, with 13 bases in between. The CDR3: CASSLIGRDAEAFF. The CDR3 DNA reads TGTGCCAGCAGCTTGATCGGCAGGGACGCTGAAGCTTTCTTT.

The chain has TRBV19 and TRBJ2-7; a weak D match, TRBD2 (5 bases). There are 13 residues in the CDR3. The V gene's germline CDR1 is LNHDA and CDR2 SQIVND (reference sequence). V lost 9 bases, J lost 6 bases, and 18 bases lay in between. CDR3 in amino acids: CASSRRLASEQYV. The DNA for the CDR3 is TGTGCCAGCTCCCGTAGGCTAGCATCCGAGCAGTACGTC.

The chain carries TRBV28 and TRBJ2-7, with 10 bases aligning to TRBD2. This CDR3 has 15 residues. In germline, CDR1 is MDHEN, CDR2 SYDVKM. Unmatched junction bases numbered 8, after V lost 3 bases and J lost 6 bases. The CDR3 loop reads CASSFSLAGPTEQYF. CDR3 nucleotide sequence: TGTGCCAGCAGTTTTTCACTAGCGGGGCCGACCGAGCAGTACTTC. The full variable domain, with the rest looked up from reference TRBV28 and TRBJ2-7, is DVKVTQSSRYLVKRTGEKVFLECVQDMDHENMFWYRQDPGLGLRLIYFSYDVKMKEKGDIPEGYSVSREKKERFSLILESASTNQTSMYLCASSFSLAGPTEQYFGPGTRLTVT.

This clone turned up a few times. The chain recombines TRBV11-2 with TRBJ2-7; 9 bases fit TRBD1. V shed 1 base and J 5 bases; nucleotides not matched to a gene: 3. Germline V gene sequence: CDR1 SGHAT, CDR2 FQNNGV. CDR3 length: 14 residues. CDR3 DNA sequence: TGTGCCAGCAGCTTAGCGGGACAGGGTCACGAGCAGTACTTC. It translates to CASSLAGQGHEQYF.

This chain joins TRBV11-2 and TRBJ1-2; 9 bases fit TRBD1. CDR3 length equals 15 residues. Looked up from germline, CDR1 is SGHAT and CDR2 is FQNNGV. The V segment lost 4 bases and the J segment 6 bases; nucleotides outside the gene matches: 9. CDR3 sequence reads: CASSSTGGSLHGYTF. CDR3 sequence (DNA): TGTGCCAGCAGCTCGACAGGGGGTTCCCTGCATGGCTACACCTTC. The full variable domain, in which reference TRBV11-2 and TRBJ1-2 provide the parts outside the CDR3, is EAGVAQSPRYKIIEKRQSVAFWCNPISGHATLYWYQQILGQGPKLLIQFQNNGVVDDSQLPKDRFSAERLKGVDSTLKIQPAKLEDSAVYLCASSSTGGSLHGYTFGSGTRLTVV.

The chain links TRBV2 to TRBJ1-1, with TRBD1 as a possible D gene (5 bases). CDR1 is SNHLY, CDR2 FYNNEI, per germline. CDR3 length: 12 residues. V was pared by 5 bases and J by 5 bases, with 9 bases between. As DNA, the CDR3 is TGTGCCAGCAGTAGACGGGGGACTGAAGCTTTCTTT. Its protein is CASSRRGTEAFF.

The CDR3 DNA sequence: TGCGCCAGCACCCTTCTAAGCGCTGGGGCCAACGTCCTGACTTTC. It translates to CASTLLSAGANVLTF. The chain combines TRBV5-1 with TRBJ2-6; D ambiguous. This CDR3 is built from 15 residues. The germline V and J ends were trimmed by 6 bases and 2 bases, with 12 bases remaining between them. CDR1 is SGHRS, CDR2 YFSETQ, per germline.

As for this clone: One end of the junction is discordant with germline, which a read error may explain. V and J are TRBV25-1 and TRBJ2-6; a weak D match, TRBD1 (5 bases). The CDR3 runs 13 residues. The germline CDR1 and CDR2 sequences are MGHDK and SYGVNS. The CDR3 sequence is CASSPSGANVPTF. The CDR3 bases are TGTGCCAGCAGTCCGTCTGGGGCCAACGTCCCGACTTTC.

J is TRBJ1-3 and V is TRBV9, with D possibly TRBD1 on 5 matching bases. The CDR3 totals 15 residues. The ends were cut back, 4 bases at V and 0 bases at J, with 11 bases in the middle. Germline CDR1 and CDR2: SGDLS and YYNGEE. CDR3 DNA: TGTGCCAGCAGCCCAGAGGGGACCTCTGGAAACACCATATATTTT. Protein product: CASSPEGTSGNTIYF. Full variable domain (outside the CDR3, taken from reference TRBV9 and TRBJ1-3): DSGVTQTPKHLITATGQRVTLRCSPRSGDLSVYWYQQSLDQGLQFLIQYYNGEERAKGNILERFSAQQFPDLHSELNLSSLELGDSALYFCASSPEGTSGNTIYFGEGSWLTVV.

The rearrangement joins TRBV7-9 to TRBJ2-2, with D maybe TRBD1 (6 bases). This CDR3 comprises 13 residues. The ends were cut back, 5 bases at V and 6 bases at J, with 10 bases in the middle. Germline loops: CDR1 SEHNR, CDR2 FQNEAQ (reference sequence). CDR3: CASSLKGAGELFF. The CDR3 region has the DNA TGTGCCAGCAGCCTTAAGGGGGCCGGGGAGCTGTTTTTT.

This chain links TRBV4-1 with TRBJ2-7, with D hard to call. Per the germline V gene, CDR1 is MGHRA and CDR2 is YSYEKL. V lost 1 base and J lost 3, with 16 bases in between. This CDR3 has 16 residues. CDR3 loop: CASSQGAVGSHYEQYV. CDR3 sequence (DNA): TGCGCCAGCAGCCAAGGAGCTGTCGGGTCCCACTACGAGCAGTACGTC.

The CDR3 coding sequence is TGTGCCAGCAGCGCCACCCCGGTGGATACGCAGTATTTT. Its translation: CASSATPVDTQYF. J is TRBJ2-3 and V is TRBV9; D is unresolved. Germline-derived CDR1 and CDR2 are SGDLS and YYNGEE. There are 13 residues in the CDR3. V was cut by 3 bases and J by 6 bases, with 11 bases left in between.

V is TRBV7-8 and J is TRBJ2-2; 7 bases are shared with TRBD1. V lost 5 bases and J lost 5; bases outside the gene matches: 11. CDR1 and CDR2 (germline): SGHVS, FQNEAQ. This CDR3 is 16 amino acids long. CDR3 nucleotide sequence: TGTGCCAGCAGCCCACGGACAGGCTACGGGACCGGGGAGCTGTTTTTT. It translates to CASSPRTGYGTGELFF.

The rearrangement joins TRBV4-2 to TRBJ2-7, with 15 positions matching TRBD2. The CDR3 consists of 16 residues. With V trimmed by 4 bases and J by 2 bases, 3 bases remained unmatched. Germline assignment: CDR1 LGHNA and CDR2 YNFKEQ. Here the CDR3 reads CASSRGLAGGPYEQYF. DNA for the CDR3: TGTGCCAGCAGCCGAGGACTAGCGGGAGGGCCCTACGAGCAGTACTTC.

The chain is built from TRBV19 and TRBJ2-7, with D possibly TRBD1 on 6 matching bases. The germline gives CDR1 LNHDA, CDR2 SQIVND (reference sequence). V gave up 5 bases and J gave up 4 bases, with 12 bases separating them. The CDR3 runs to 13 residues. CDR3 sequence reads: CASSWQGQYEQYF. The CDR3 nucleotides are TGTGCCAGTAGTTGGCAGGGGCAGTACGAGCAGTACTTC.

This chain joins TRBV13 and TRBJ1-2; 7 positions match TRBD1. The junction had 11 bases not matched to a gene; V was cut back by 5 bases and J by 5 bases. Per germline, CDR1 PRHDT and CDR2 FYEKMQ (reference sequence). The CDR3 extends over 15 amino acids. CDR3 loop: CASSITGTDSYGYTF. CDR3 DNA sequence: TGTGCCAGCAGCATCACCGGGACAGACTCTTATGGCTACACCTTC.

The chain recombines TRBV7-9 with TRBJ1-2, with TRBD1 as a possible D gene (6 bases). This CDR3 has 16 residues. From germline, CDR1 is SEHNR and CDR2 FQNEAQ (reference sequence). Trimming removed 5 bases from V and 1 base from J, with 17 bases in between. The CDR3 sequence: CASSPADSRLNYGYTF. The CDR3 nucleotides read TGTGCCAGCAGCCCCGCGGACAGCCGTCTTAACTATGGCTACACCTTC.

The V gene is TRBV5-6, the J gene TRBJ2-5; the match to TRBD1 covers 11 bases. V shed 1 base, J shed 7 bases, and the junction held 18 bases outside the gene matches. The germline gives CDR1 SGHDT, CDR2 YYEEEE. The CDR3 is made up of 19 amino acids. DNA for the CDR3: TGTGCCAGCAGCTTGTGGGACAGGGGGAGAAGTCTAGCTTGGGTGACCCAGTACTTC. The encoded protein is CASSLWDRGRSLAWVTQYF.

This chain links TRBV18 with TRBJ1-2; 9 bases are shared with TRBD1. The CDR3 contains 14 residues. Germline V lookup: CDR1 KGHSH, CDR2 LQKENI. Germline trimming cut 2 bases from V and 6 bases from J; bases unmatched to any gene: 4. The CDR3 sequence is CASSPSTGGDGYTF. The CDR3 nucleotides are TGTGCCAGCTCACCATCGACAGGGGGGGATGGCTACACCTTC. The full variable domain, completed using reference TRBV18 and TRBJ1-2, is NAGVMQNPRHLVRRRGQEARLRCSPMKGHSHVYWYRQLPEEGLKFMVYLQKENIIDESGMPKERFSAEFPKEGPSILRIQQVVRGDSAAYFCASSPSTGGDGYTFGSGTRLTVV.

This chain uses TRBV7-2 with TRBJ1-1, with 9 bases aligning to TRBD1. The CDR3 has 14 amino acids. Germline assignment: CDR1 SGHTA and CDR2 FQGNSA. Germline trimming cut 5 bases from V and 3 bases from J; bases unmatched to any gene: 4. The chain's CDR3 is CASSVQGAHTEAFF. CDR3 DNA sequence: TGTGCCAGCAGCGTACAGGGGGCCCACACTGAAGCTTTCTTT.

This clone showed up just a few times. This chain uses TRBV2 with TRBJ2-7, with 9 bases lining up with TRBD1. This CDR3 has 15 amino acids. V dropped 3 bases and J dropped 6; count of bases not matched to a gene: 9. The V gene's germline CDR1 is SNHLY and CDR2 FYNNEI. The CDR3 nucleotides are TGTGCCAGCAGTGATCCGGACAGGGGCCTCGGCGAGCAGTACTTC. Translation gives CASSDPDRGLGEQYF.

The chain uses TRBV4-3 and TRBJ2-5; D may be TRBD2 (6 bases). The length of the CDR3 is 16 residues. V was cut by 1 base and J by 2 bases, with 14 bases left in between. Germline values: CDR1 LGHNA, CDR2 YSLEER. This chain's CDR3 is CASSQGVASAQETQYF. CDR3 nucleotide sequence: TGCGCCAGCAGCCAAGGAGTGGCTAGCGCTCAAGAGACCCAGTACTTC.